The clone carrying this T cell receptor (beta chain) has a count of ten or more. The junction departs from the called germline gene at one end, perhaps through a read error. Diagnosing involved the use of clinical symptoms, serum thyroxine and TRAb, thyroid ultrasound and orbital computed tomography. Template material for amplifying TCR beta CDR3 regions consisted of RNA transcripts. The study used the HTBI primer set for a first-round RT-PCR of the TCR CDR3. TCRdb processed the multiplex PCR reads anew with MiXCR; each CDR3 protein has one entry. The sample holds 500,000 to 650,000 distinct CDR3 sequences; approximately 49% are singletons and the top ten take about 45%. These data originate in a study of T cells in Graves' hyperthyroidism and ophthalmopathy. The V gene's germline CDR1 is LNHDA and CDR2 SQIVND (reference sequence). This CDR3 region has 12 residues.

Sequenced material: peripheral blood or thyroid tissue (not recorded which). This sequence was found in an adult woman with Graves' disease, either hyperthyroidism or ophthalmopathy (not recorded which). V usage is TRBV19 and J usage is TRBJ1-6; D possibly corresponds to TRBD1 (5 bases). CDR3 amino acids: CASSARQTDPIF. CDR3 bases: TGTGCCAGTAGTGCTCGACAGACCGACCCTATTTTT.